The 26 T cell receptor beta chains presented below share a single source sample, sequenced in a study of shared T cell receptors in the human thymus. The protocol was immunoSEQ multiplex PCR, while the TCRdb copy is restricted to in-frame clones and leaves out a portion. This table holds about 660,000 clones, approximately 89% found once. These records were also assigned to another study, of human thymus T cells.

Sequences were obtained from thymocytes. The receptors come from a boy younger than two with a congenital heart defect.

V and J are TRBV7-2 and TRBJ1-2; D is possibly TRBD1 (5 bases). The CDR3 consists of 13 residues. V was clipped by 2 bases and J by 6 bases, with 10 bases between them. Germline V gives CDR1 SGHTA, CDR2 FQGNSA. CDR3 in DNA: TGTGCCAGCAGCTTAAGGACAACGGATGGCTACACCTTC. Translating it yields CASSLRTTDGYTF.

The chain carries TRBV7-3 and TRBJ1-6, with 10 nucleotides matching TRBD1. V shed 6 bases and J 0 bases; nucleotides not matched to a gene: 17. Germline loops: CDR1 SGHTA, CDR2 FQGTGA. The CDR3 totals 21 residues. CDR3 loop: CASSPRDRGFHSGSYNSPLHF. CDR3 DNA sequence: TGTGCCAGCAGTCCCCGGGACAGGGGATTCCATTCAGGCTCCTATAATTCACCCCTCCACTTT.

With respect to this clone: Other DNA sequences within the sample encode an identical CDR3. The chain employs TRBV27 and TRBJ1-5; D call uncertain. Germline V gene sequence: CDR1 MNHEY, CDR2 SMNVEV (reference sequence). Trimming shortened V by 0 bases and J by 4 bases, and 7 bases separated the two germline ends. The CDR3 runs to 14 residues. The CDR3 reads CASSLSPGNQPQHF. The CDR3 DNA reads TGTGCCAGCAGTTTATCTCCGGGAAATCAGCCCCAGCATTTT.

The CDR3 protein is CASSSNRDRGHTEAFF. CDR3 nucleotide sequence: TGTGCCAGCAGCTCCAACCGGGACAGGGGACACACTGAAGCTTTCTTT. This chain links TRBV7-9 with TRBJ1-1; 10 bases align to TRBD1. V was pared by 4 bases and J by 3 bases, with 8 bases of the junction left unmatched. Germline CDR1 SEHNR, CDR2 FQNEAQ (reference sequence). The CDR3 extends over 16 amino acids. Combining the CDR3 with reference TRBV7-9 and TRBJ1-1 gives the whole variable domain DTGVSQNPRHKITKRGQNVTFRCDPISEHNRLYWYRQTLGQGPEFLTYFQNEAQLEKSRLLSDRFSAERPKGSFSTLEIQRTEQGDSAMYLCASSSNRDRGHTEAFFGQGTRLTVV.

The CDR3 reads CASSFRDRRDLETQYF. DNA of the CDR3: TGCGCCAGCAGCTTCCGGGACAGGAGAGATTTGGAGACCCAGTACTTC. The chain links TRBV5-1 to TRBJ2-5, with TRBD1 identical over 8 bases. V lost 2 bases to trimming and J lost 5 bases; unmatched junction nucleotides: 11. Germline CDR1 reads SGHRS; CDR2 reads YFSETQ. The CDR3 extends over 16 amino acids.

The DNA for the CDR3 is TGCGCCAGCAGCCAAGACTGGGGGCAGGGCGGAGAGACCCAGTACTTC. Translating gives CASSQDWGQGGETQYF. The chain recombines TRBV4-3 with TRBJ2-5; D possibly corresponds to TRBD1 (6 bases). The V end lost 0 bases, the J end lost 4 bases, and 15 bases lay between the germline ends. The length of the CDR3 is 16 residues. Germline CDR1 LGHNA, CDR2 YSLEER.

The chain employs TRBV27 and TRBJ2-7, with TRBD1 identical over 10 bases. J gave up 3 bases and V 5 bases, and 19 bases lay outside the gene matches. CDR1 and CDR2 from the germline V gene are MNHEY and SMNVEV (reference sequence). This CDR3 contains 19 residues. CDR3 protein: CASSPTLTPPDRGYYEQYF. In DNA, the CDR3 is TGTGCCAGCAGTCCAACCCTAACACCCCCGGACAGGGGGTACTACGAGCAGTACTTC.

Only a few counts were recorded for this clone. The gene calls are TRBV7-3 and TRBJ1-1; D may be TRBD1 (6 bases). The CDR3 is 14 residues long. V was clipped by 2 bases and J by 7 bases, with 14 bases between them. Germline-derived CDR1 and CDR2 are SGHTA and FQGTGA. This chain's CDR3 is CASSLEGQSYEAFF. The CDR3 nucleotides read TGTGCCAGCAGCTTAGAAGGACAGTCGTATGAAGCTTTCTTT. Full variable domain (missing parts from reference TRBV7-3 and TRBJ1-1): GAGVSQTPSNKVTEKGKYVELRCDPISGHTALYWYRQSLGQGPEFLIYFQGTGAADDSGLPNDRFFAVRPEGSVSTLKIQRTERGDSAVYLCASSLEGQSYEAFFGQGTRLTVV.

This clone was observed a single time. The rearrangement links TRBV19 to TRBJ1-6; D is ambiguous. The germline gives CDR1 LNHDA, CDR2 SQIVND (reference sequence). This CDR3 spans 12 amino acids. The V end was cut by 6 bases, the J end by 12 bases, with 12 bases between. In DNA, the CDR3 is TGTGCCAGTAGCCGAGGCGGTATACCCCTCCACTTT. Residues: CASSRGGIPLHF.

This clone is a singleton in its sample. V and J are TRBV5-1 and TRBJ2-2, with D possibly TRBD1 on 5 matching bases. CDR3 length: 16 residues. V lost 1 base, J lost 8 bases, and 18 bases lay in between. In germline, CDR1 is SGHRS, CDR2 YFSETQ. CDR3 region: CASSLTLGVGAGELFF. The CDR3 DNA reads as TGCGCCAGCAGCTTGACTCTAGGGGTCGGAGCGGGGGAGCTGTTTTTT.

The V call is TRBV4-2, the J call TRBJ2-7; 13 bases are a match to TRBD2. Germline trimming cut 1 base from V and 6 bases from J; bases unmatched to any gene: 15. The CDR3 sequence is 19 residues long. Germline loops: CDR1 LGHNA, CDR2 YNFKEQ. The CDR3 DNA is TGTGCCAGCAGCCAAGTTCGGTGGACTAGCGGGGGTTTGGTGCGCGAGCAGTACTTC. Residues: CASSQVRWTSGGLVREQYF.

The chain joins TRBV9 to TRBJ1-1; possibly TRBD1 for D (5 bases). Germline V gives CDR1 SGDLS, CDR2 YYNGEE. This CDR3 is built from 17 residues. V gave up 1 base and J gave up 2 bases, with 18 bases separating them. The CDR3 protein is CASSVSSSPDRNTEAFF. The CDR3 region has the DNA TGTGCCAGCAGCGTATCCTCCTCCCCCGACAGAAACACTGAAGCTTTCTTT.

The rearrangement links TRBV14 to TRBJ2-1; 11 bases align to TRBD1. J lost 9 bases, V lost 4 bases, and 8 bases had no gene match. The CDR3 consists of 15 residues. The V gene's germline CDR1 is SGHDN and CDR2 FVKESK. This CDR3 reads CASSPEWDRGFEQFF. The DNA for the CDR3 is TGTGCCAGCAGCCCGGAGTGGGACAGGGGGTTTGAGCAGTTCTTC.

This clone was picked up one time. The chain links TRBV30 to TRBJ2-3; the match to TRBD2 covers 10 bases. The CDR3 has 18 amino acids. After removal of 1 base from V and 3 bases from J, the junction contained 13 bases not matched to a gene. Germline values: CDR1 GTSNPN, CDR2 SVGIG (reference sequence). DNA of the CDR3: TGTGCCTGGAGTGGCGGGGTAGCGGGAGGCCGGGGAACAGATACGCAGTATTTT. The encoded protein is CAWSGGVAGGRGTDTQYF.

The chain recombines TRBV7-2 with TRBJ1-5; D not resolved. The CDR3 consists of 15 residues. Germline values: CDR1 SGHTA, CDR2 FQGNSA. V was pared by 2 bases and J by 0 bases, with 8 bases between. CDR3 sequence (DNA): TGTGCCAGCAGCTTATTTCGGGGTAGCAATCAGCCCCAGCATTTT. It yields the protein CASSLFRGSNQPQHF.

This clone was observed a handful of times. The rearrangement links TRBV7-2 to TRBJ2-7; possibly TRBD1 for D (6 bases). The CDR3 has 15 amino acids. Germline CDR1 and CDR2: SGHTA and FQGNSA. Trimming stripped 5 bases from V and 4 bases from J, with 18 bases between. CDR3 in amino acids: CASSLAGTCTYEQYF. The CDR3 DNA follows: TGTGCCAGCAGCCTGGCCGGGACATGCACTTACGAGCAGTACTTC.

The rearrangement joins TRBV4-3 to TRBJ1-1, with TRBD1 matching 7 bases. The germline V gene has CDR1 LGHNA and CDR2 YSLEER. V was clipped by 6 bases and J by 4 bases; unmatched bases: 8. The CDR3 is made up of 14 amino acids. This chain's CDR3 is CASRQTGLGTEAFF. CDR3 coding DNA: TGCGCCAGCAGACAGACAGGGTTGGGCACTGAAGCTTTCTTT.

The CDR3 loop reads CASSFWTGLTEAFF. The CDR3 nucleotides read TGTGCCAGCAGCTTTTGGACAGGTCTCACTGAAGCTTTCTTT. V gene TRBV5-5 combines with J gene TRBJ1-1, with 7 bases identical to TRBD1. Per germline, CDR1 SGHKS and CDR2 YYEKEE (reference sequence). The CDR3 is 14 amino acids. J lost 4 bases, V lost 2 bases, and 5 bases had no gene match.

The rearrangement links TRBV5-1 to TRBJ2-1; maybe TRBD2 (6 bases). Germline V gene data show CDR1 as SGHRS and CDR2 as YFSETQ. The germline V and J ends were trimmed by 0 bases and 7 bases, with 17 bases remaining between them. CDR3 length equals 16 residues. Here the CDR3 reads CASSLVLPGVANEQFF. In DNA form, the CDR3 reads TGCGCCAGCAGCTTGGTTTTGCCGGGGGTGGCAAATGAGCAGTTCTTC.

This clone appeared a few times. The chain is built from TRBV28 and TRBJ1-1; possibly TRBD1 for D (5 bases). The V end lost 2 bases, the J end lost 7 bases, and 20 bases lay between the germline ends. The CDR3 is 16 residues long. From germline, CDR1 is MDHEN and CDR2 SYDVKM. This chain's CDR3 is CASSLTQIDSNSEAFF. CDR3 sequence (DNA): TGTGCCAGCAGTTTAACCCAAATAGACAGTAATAGTGAAGCTTTCTTT.

This chain links TRBV29-1 with TRBJ2-1; 15 bases agree with TRBD2. J gave up 7 bases and V 5 bases, and 15 bases lay outside the gene matches. Germline V CDR1 and CDR2: SQVTM, ANQGSEA. The CDR3 extends over 18 amino acids. The CDR3 is CSVLPGTSGGPGKNEQFF. CDR3 in DNA: TGCAGCGTTTTGCCGGGGACTAGCGGGGGGCCGGGCAAAAATGAGCAGTTCTTC.

The chain joins TRBV27 to TRBJ1-2; 9 positions match TRBD1. CDR1 and CDR2 (germline): MNHEY, SMNVEV (reference sequence). V lost 6 bases and J lost 6; bases outside the gene matches: 5. The CDR3 runs 13 residues. The CDR3 loop is CASREGQGNGYTF. The DNA for the CDR3 is TGTGCCAGCAGGGAGGGACAGGGCAATGGCTACACCTTC.

Only a few counts were recorded for this clone. The rearrangement links TRBV5-8 to TRBJ2-1, with TRBD1 matching 9 bases. Per the germline V gene, CDR1 is SGHTS and CDR2 is YDEGEE. Trimming removed 4 bases from V and 2 bases from J; junction bases left unmatched: 4. There are 15 residues in the CDR3. The CDR3 region has the DNA TGTGCCAGCAGCACTCGACAGGGGGCCTACAATGAGCAGTTCTTC. This encodes CASSTRQGAYNEQFF.

This clone was seen only once. The chain links TRBV4-3 to TRBJ2-1; possibly TRBD2 for D (6 bases). The CDR3 spans 16 residues. Trimming took off 1 base at V and 5 bases at J, with 15 bases between the two ends. The V gene's germline CDR1 is LGHNA and CDR2 YSLEER. CDR3 DNA: TGCGCCAGCAGCCAAGTCCTGGGACTGGACAACAATGAGCAGTTCTTC. Its translation: CASSQVLGLDNNEQFF.

The CDR3 region has the DNA TGTGCCAGCAGACGCCCGGGACAGGGAAAGAAGCAGTACTTC. Protein product: CASRRPGQGKKQYF. The J gene is TRBJ2-7, the V gene TRBV2; 9 bases match TRBD1. Trimming took 6 bases from V and 8 from J; bases not matched to a gene: 11. The CDR3 spans 14 residues. Germline V CDR1 and CDR2: SNHLY, FYNNEI. Supplemented by reference TRBV2 and TRBJ2-7, the full variable domain reads EPEVTQTPSHQVTQMGQEVILRCVPISNHLYFYWYRQILGQKVEFLVSFYNNEISEKSEIFDDQFSVERPDGSNFTLKIRSTKLEDSAMYFCASRRPGQGKKQYFGPGTRLTVT.

The chain employs TRBV10-2 and TRBJ1-1, with a possible D match to TRBD1 (5 bases). The CDR3 consists of 15 residues. Germline V gene lookup returns CDR1 WSHSY and CDR2 SAAADI. V was pared by 7 bases and J by 4 bases, with 19 bases between. CDR3 loop: CASIRRLDGGTEAFF. The DNA of the CDR3 is TGCGCCAGCATCCGGCGGCTGGACGGGGGCACTGAAGCTTTCTTT.